This T cell receptor (beta chain) was recovered during a study of siplizumab effects on memory and regulatory T cells. Sequencing used immunoSEQ multiplex PCR; TCRdb keeps in-frame clones, though not all of them. The sample has roughly 120,000 clones, about 94% seen once. The V and J ends lost 0 bases and 4 bases, in that order; junction bases with no gene match: 9. Germline CDR1 SGHDT, CDR2 YYEEEE. The CDR3 covers 18 residues. The study, taken as a whole, reports: It seemed that naive T cells were more diverse than memory cells and were major contributors to the alloresponse. Sequences below about 10^-5 frequency were poorly captured, and few alloreactive clones mapped to unstimulated subsets.

With respect to this clone: Its antigen is still unknown.

Sequencing used non-Treg CD4+ T cells sorted from blood. The source is a human donor in good health. The rearrangement uses TRBV5-6 and TRBJ2-1, with 11 bases lining up with TRBD2. As DNA, the CDR3 is TGTGCCAGCAGCTTGGGGCTAGCGGGGGGTCAGGGTTACAATGAGCAGTTCTTC. Protein product: CASSLGLAGGQGYNEQFF.